This T cell receptor (beta chain) was observed in a study of cytomegalovirus exposure and HLA in healthy donors. Study findings and constraints: Some V segments could not be told apart, so they were left out, TRBV6-2 and TRBV6-3 among them. According to reports, the classifier identified cytomegalovirus status with high specificity and sensitivity. A later analysis found TCR association rates differed by HLA locus, highest for DRB1 and lowest for HLA-C.

PCR involved 60 Vbeta and 13 Jbeta primers. Per the authors' pipeline: A follow-up analysis tallied around 80 million unique TCR beta chains, approximately 11 million shared. The repertoire was sequenced with immunoSEQ multiplex PCR; TCRdb's copy has only in-frame clones and lacks some. The D gene and trimming were derived from the DNA, and the V and J assignments and clone size from that table. The sample has around 100,000 clones, 70% to 80% seen once; the top ten hold approximately 5.1%. Concerning this clone itself: Its antigen is unidentified.

Germline V gives CDR1 LGHNA, CDR2 YNFKEQ. CDR3 length equals 16 residues. The ends lost 0 bases at V and 4 bases at J; junction bases unmatched: 7. The sequence was collected from a female donor in good health and CMV-seropositive. The chain links TRBV4-2 to TRBJ2-7; 9 bases map to TRBD2. Specimen: PBMCs. CDR3 sequence (DNA): TGTGCCAGCAGCCAAGAACCAGTGCTAGCGGGATACGAGCAGTACTTC. Its translation: CASSQEPVLAGYEQYF.